Shown below are 13 T cell receptor beta chains from a single sample sequenced in a study of T cells after yellow fever vaccination. TCRdb itself ran the 5' RACE reads through MiXCR, one entry per CDR3 protein. The data show under 550,000 distinct CDR3 sequences, 21% seen once. The specimen was PBMCs, collected more than 20 days after the first yellow fever vaccination. The receptors come from a man aged 18 to 30 who received the YFV17D yellow fever vaccine.

The chain is built from TRBV4-3 and TRBJ2-7; TRBD1 aligns across 8 bases. This CDR3 has 14 residues. V lost 2 bases and J lost 2; bases outside the gene matches: 2. Germline assignment: CDR1 LGHNA and CDR2 YSLEER. CDR3 protein: CASSQSQGAYEQYF. In DNA, the CDR3 is TGCGCCAGCAGCCAATCACAGGGGGCCTACGAGCAGTACTTC.

The gene calls are TRBV10-3 and TRBJ1-1; 8 nucleotides align to TRBD1. Germline V gives CDR1 ENHRY, CDR2 SYGVKD. The CDR3 covers 15 residues. J lost 4 bases, V lost 9 bases, and 13 bases had no gene match. The CDR3 DNA sequence: TGTGCCATAAGGTCTTCAGGGGGCAGAGGCACTGAAGCTTTCTTT. Translated: CAIRSSGGRGTEAFF.

Notes on this clonotype: The junction departs from the called germline gene at one end, perhaps through a read error. The chain recombines TRBV4-2 with TRBJ1-5; D is ambiguous. CDR1 is LGHNA and CDR2 is YNFKEQ in the germline V gene. This CDR3 is 16 amino acids long. The CDR3 DNA is TGTGCCAGCAGCCAGGAGGACGGCCCGAGCAGTCAGCCCCAGCATTTT. Its protein is CASSQEDGPSSQPQHF.

This chain uses TRBV5-1 with TRBJ1-1, with 7 positions matching TRBD1. This CDR3 is 13 amino acids long. The germline V gene has CDR1 SGHRS and CDR2 YFSETQ. V lost 2 bases, J lost 5 bases, and 3 bases stayed unmatched. The CDR3 loop is CASSFRGQTEAFF. Written as DNA, the CDR3 is TGCGCCAGCAGCTTTAGGGGGCAGACTGAAGCTTTCTTT.

The genes are TRBV6-5 and TRBJ1-5, with 9 bases identical to TRBD1. CDR3 length equals 15 residues. The V segment lost 4 bases and the J segment 3 bases; nucleotides outside the gene matches: 4. The germline gives CDR1 MNHEY, CDR2 SVGAGI. CDR3 amino acids: CASSSGQGYNQPQHF. CDR3 bases: TGTGCCAGCAGTTCCGGACAGGGGTACAATCAGCCCCAGCATTTT.

The sample holds many counts of this clonotype. This CDR3 reads CASRKQGSSTGELFF. The DNA of the CDR3 is TGTGCCAGCAGAAAACAGGGATCGAGCACCGGGGAGCTGTTTTTT. This sequence joins TRBV7-8 and TRBJ2-2; a possible D gene is TRBD1 (6 bases). Germline V gene sequence: CDR1 SGHVS, CDR2 FQNEAQ. V was cut by 6 bases and J by 4 bases, with 15 bases left in between. The length of the CDR3 is 15 residues.

The genes are TRBV7-9 and TRBJ2-3, with 8 bases aligning to TRBD1. The trim removed 5 bases at V and 0 bases at J, leaving 7 bases unmatched. Looked up from germline, CDR1 is SEHNR and CDR2 is FQNEAQ (reference sequence). The CDR3 sequence is 16 residues long. Here the CDR3 reads CASSQGQGYSTDTQYF. The CDR3 nucleotides are TGTGCCAGCAGCCAAGGACAGGGCTATAGCACAGATACGCAGTATTTT. The whole variable domain, filled in from reference TRBV7-9 and TRBJ2-3, reads DTGVSQNPRHKITKRGQNVTFRCDPISEHNRLYWYRQTLGQGPEFLTYFQNEAQLEKSRLLSDRFSAERPKGSFSTLEIQRTEQGDSAMYLCASSQGQGYSTDTQYFGPGTRLTVL.

The V gene is TRBV2, the J gene TRBJ1-2; D perhaps matches TRBD1 (5 bases). Germline V gene sequence: CDR1 SNHLY, CDR2 FYNNEI. There are 14 residues in the CDR3. Trimming cost V 7 bases and J 4 bases, with 16 bases left between them. This CDR3 reads CASIPPDGGYGYTF. CDR3 sequence (DNA): TGTGCCAGCATCCCGCCCGACGGGGGCTATGGCTACACCTTC. The full variable domain, its missing parts supplied by reference TRBV2 and TRBJ1-2, is EPEVTQTPSHQVTQMGQEVILRCVPISNHLYFYWYRQILGQKVEFLVSFYNNEISEKSEIFDDQFSVERPDGSNFTLKIRSTKLEDSAMYFCASIPPDGGYGYTFGSGTRLTVV.

The rearrangement links TRBV29-1 to TRBJ2-1; 12 bases match TRBD2. Trimming at V came to 7 bases and at J to 10 bases, leaving 17 bases not matched to a gene. This CDR3 comprises 16 residues. Germline V CDR1 and CDR2: SQVTM, ANQGSEA. The CDR3 is CSGWRTSGGSGEEQFF. Here the CDR3 DNA reads TGCAGCGGTTGGCGAACTAGCGGGGGGTCTGGGGAAGAGCAGTTCTTC.

This clonotype was seen ten or more times. This chain connects TRBV12-3 or TRBV12-4 to TRBJ2-1, with D uncertain. The CDR3 runs 13 residues. The germline V and J ends were trimmed by 5 bases and 5 bases, with 10 bases remaining between them. The CDR3 sequence is CASSPPPNNEQFF. The CDR3 bases are TGTGCCAGCAGTCCCCCACCAAACAATGAGCAGTTCTTC.

The V and J genes are TRBV30 and TRBJ2-1; D gene unclear. The CDR3 runs to 13 residues. Germline V gene lookup returns CDR1 GTSNPN and CDR2 SVGIG (reference sequence). Trimming removed 5 bases at V and 0 bases at J, with 8 bases between. The CDR3 here is CAWGESSYNEQFF. CDR3 coding DNA: TGTGCCTGGGGCGAGAGCTCCTACAATGAGCAGTTCTTC.

This clonotype was seen a few times. This chain links TRBV20-1 with TRBJ2-2; 9 bases agree with TRBD1. Germline V lookup: CDR1 DFQATT, CDR2 SNEGSKA (reference sequence). The CDR3 loop spans 13 amino acids. V shed 5 bases and J 6 bases; nucleotides not matched to a gene: 4. The CDR3 nucleotides are TGCAGTGCTCCGGACAGGGGTCCCGGGGAGCTGTTTTTT. The encoded protein is CSAPDRGPGELFF.

The rearrangement links TRBV27 to TRBJ2-5; D perhaps matches TRBD2 (6 bases). Matching the DNA end better, TRBJ2-1 makes the J call doubtful. Germline V gives CDR1 MNHEY, CDR2 SMNVEV (reference sequence). The CDR3 sequence is 16 residues long. CDR3 coding DNA: TGTGCCAGCAGTTTAGGCGGCACTCGGGCTCGGGAGACCCAGTTCTTC. Residues: CASSLGGTRARETQFF.